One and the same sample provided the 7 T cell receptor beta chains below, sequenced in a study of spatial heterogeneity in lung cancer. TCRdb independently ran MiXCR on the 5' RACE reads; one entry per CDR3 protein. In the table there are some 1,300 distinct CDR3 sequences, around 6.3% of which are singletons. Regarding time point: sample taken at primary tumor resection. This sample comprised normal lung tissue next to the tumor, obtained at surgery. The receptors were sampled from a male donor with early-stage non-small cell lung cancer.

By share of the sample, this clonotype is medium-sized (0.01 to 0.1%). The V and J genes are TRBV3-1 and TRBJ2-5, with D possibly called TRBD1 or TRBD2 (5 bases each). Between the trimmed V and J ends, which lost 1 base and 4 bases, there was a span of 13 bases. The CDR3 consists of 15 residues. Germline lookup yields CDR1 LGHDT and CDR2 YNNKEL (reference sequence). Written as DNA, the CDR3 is TGTGCCAGCAGCCAAGGGCGGGTTCAGGGAGAGACCCAGTACTTC. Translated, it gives CASSQGRVQGETQYF.

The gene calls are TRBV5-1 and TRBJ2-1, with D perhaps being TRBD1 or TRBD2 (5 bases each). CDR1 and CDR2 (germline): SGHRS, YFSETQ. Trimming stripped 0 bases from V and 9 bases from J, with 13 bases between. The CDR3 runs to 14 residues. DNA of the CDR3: TGCGCCAGCAGCTTGGAGGGGACCCAGGCTGAGCAGTTCTTC. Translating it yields CASSLEGTQAEQFF.

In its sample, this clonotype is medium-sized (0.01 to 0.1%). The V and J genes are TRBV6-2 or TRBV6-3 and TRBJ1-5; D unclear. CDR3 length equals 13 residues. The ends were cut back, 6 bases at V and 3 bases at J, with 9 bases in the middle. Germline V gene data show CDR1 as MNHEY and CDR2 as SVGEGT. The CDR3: CASRDLYNQPQHF. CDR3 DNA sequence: TGTGCCAGCAGGGACCTGTACAATCAGCCCCAGCATTTT.

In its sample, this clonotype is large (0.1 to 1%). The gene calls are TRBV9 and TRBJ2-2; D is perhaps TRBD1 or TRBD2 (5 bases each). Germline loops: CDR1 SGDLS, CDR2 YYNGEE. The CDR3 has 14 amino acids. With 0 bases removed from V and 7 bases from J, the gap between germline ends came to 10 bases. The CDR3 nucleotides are TGTGCCAGCAGCGTAGCGGGGCTTGGCGGGGAGCTGTTTTTT. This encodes CASSVAGLGGELFF.

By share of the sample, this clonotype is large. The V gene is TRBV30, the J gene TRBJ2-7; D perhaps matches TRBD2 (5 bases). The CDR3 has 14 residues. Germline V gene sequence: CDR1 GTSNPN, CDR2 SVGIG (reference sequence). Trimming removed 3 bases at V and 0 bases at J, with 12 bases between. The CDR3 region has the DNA TGTGCCTGGAGGCTAGCCCTTGACTCCTACGAGCAGTACTTC. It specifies CAWRLALDSYEQYF.

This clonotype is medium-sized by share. The CDR3: CASSTPQGGNEKLFF. DNA of the CDR3: TGTGCCAGCAGCACCCCACAGGGGGGAAATGAAAAACTGTTTTTT. V usage is TRBV9 and J usage is TRBJ1-4; 8 bases map to TRBD1. CDR1 and CDR2 from the germline V gene are SGDLS and YYNGEE. CDR3 size: 15 residues. V dropped 4 bases and J dropped 5; count of bases not matched to a gene: 7.

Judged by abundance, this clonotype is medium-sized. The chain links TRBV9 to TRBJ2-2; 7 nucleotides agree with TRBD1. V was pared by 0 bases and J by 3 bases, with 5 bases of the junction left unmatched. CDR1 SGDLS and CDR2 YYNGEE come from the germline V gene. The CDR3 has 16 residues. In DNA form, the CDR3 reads TGTGCCAGCAGCGTAGCCCGGGACAGCTACACCGGGGAGCTGTTTTTT. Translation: CASSVARDSYTGELFF.